This TCR beta chain was identified in a study of cytomegalovirus exposure and HLA in healthy donors (dated by TCRdb to about 2017). About the investigation overall: An earlier analysis of some 500 of the donors reported 250 to 300 Gb of sequence data and roughly 100 million unique TCR beta sequences from about 180 million T cells. An early release covering roughly 600 HLA-typed donors comprised approximately 300 gigabases of sequencing data and tens of millions of unique TCR sequences. Among the roughly 400 genotyped donors, around 79% belonged to the genetic ancestry cluster associated with self-reported Caucasian donors. The study was designed to test whether signatures of past pathogen exposure could be identified by cataloging public T cell receptors. Using immunosequencing, the study profiled T cell repertoires from 666 subjects and related those repertoires to cytomegalovirus serostatus. A separate validation cohort of over a hundred different subjects was used in addition to the approximately 610-subject first cohort. To predict cytomegalovirus infection status, the study combined high-throughput TCR immunosequencing, statistical association of individual TCRs with disease status, and machine learning. To study patterns of TCR occurrence, a later analysis re-analyzed previously published TCR beta repertoires from around 700 donors and added high-resolution HLA genotyping. In the later analysis, no new phenotypic data were used to find candidate immune exposures; instead, reliance was placed on TCR beta sequences and their occurrence across donors. In an earlier analysis of 500 to 650 of the donors, high-throughput TCR beta sequencing was used to judge whether each TCR beta V gene segment behaved as functional or pseudogenic. Donor age, sex, ethnicity and CMV serostatus were collected together with the repertoire data. A later genetic analysis used genome-wide SNP genotypes for about 55% of the 666 donors, treating that subset as a discovery cohort. Every repertoire in the discovery cohort had been generated on one and the same sequencing platform. Both class I and class II loci were covered by HLA typing, at four-digit resolution. Typing coverage varied by locus: roughly 629-640 donors for A, B, C, DRB1 and DQB1; around 560 for DQA1; about 570 for DPA1; about 450 for DPB1. Five DR-DQ haplotypes were treated as single units for association and clustering because of strong linkage in the cohort. Among 350 to 400 genotyped donors of the cohort, an average of about 240,000 unique TCR beta nucleotide sequences were sequenced per donor, roughly a sixth of them non-productive. General conclusions and limits of the study: The only immune exposure information available for the cohort was CMV serostatus. In an earlier analysis of roughly 500 of the donors, most TCR beta V segments appeared in productive rearrangements about 87% or about 30% of the time, broadly matching IMGT annotations. According to a later genetic analysis, donors in an Asian-associated ancestry cluster had fewer N-insertions in productive TCRs than the approximately 610-donor mean. The authors suggested that the approach could potentially be generalized to other disease states and immunological phenotypes. The cohort was sequenced for TCR beta chains only, and without alpha or paired-chain data the features that could be detected were limited. Linkage disequilibrium might explain the correlated functional status among segregating V segments, but an unknown experimental factor could not be excluded. Cytomegalovirus status was reported to be diagnosed by the classifier with high specificity and sensitivity in both the original and validation cohorts. A later genetic analysis associated a missense DCLRE1C variant with V-gene and J-gene trimming of TCR beta chains, and an independent cohort replicated the association. The study gave a list of 150 to 200 TCR beta chains associated with cytomegalovirus. A later analysis found that HLA-associated TCR beta chains were more clonally expanded and had lower generation probabilities than equally common non-associated chains. According to a later analysis, parvovirus B19, influenza, CMV and Epstein-Barr virus appeared linked to several top co-occurrence clusters. In vitro tests confirmed that a few of the cytomegalovirus-associated TCR beta chains recognize cytomegalovirus antigens. Specific HLA alleles were associated with 15,000 to 20,000 TCR beta sequences at a false discovery rate of 0.05 in a later analysis. The earlier analysis of 450 to 700 of the donors excluded roughly 17 rarely observed V segments, including chromosome 9 orphons, because counts were too low. Because HLA typing was missing for some donors at each locus, association tests included only the typed subset. According to a later analysis, TCR association rates differed among HLA loci, with DRB1 alleles showing the most associated TCRs and HLA-C alleles showing the fewest. Most CMV-associated TCR beta chains appeared to be HLA-restricted in a later analysis, and the HLA associations seemed to be driven largely by CMV exposure. A further reported finding was that TCR beta sequences accurately predicted the HLA-A and HLA-B alleles for most subjects in the first cohort. Because the 87-base-pair reads could not distinguish some IMGT-functional V segments, including TRBV6-2 and TRBV6-3, those segments were excluded. Strong co-occurrence of HLA alleles, especially DR and DQ, made assigning TCR associations to individual alleles difficult. Across donors, most TCR sequences were observed very rarely, whereas some public TCRs were present in many individuals. Roughly uniform sequencing depth across donors was assumed in presence/absence analyses, although this assumption may not hold. A group of highly shared sequence variants was considered likely to be a technical artifact of the sequencing pipeline.

Germline trimming: 1 base from V, 3 bases from J; junction bases outside gene matches: 13. CDR1 and CDR2, looked up from the germline V gene, are SGHRS and YFSETQ. CDR3 length: 18 amino acids, cysteine to phenylalanine. The read is trimmed to its CDR3 DNA, 54 bases read in frame from base 1. This clone appeared a single time. The clone's antigen remains unknown. Base qualities are missing; no much larger clone stands one base away. The receptor library was made with the immunoSEQ multiplex PCR assay. For the multiplex PCR, a mixture combining 60 forward primers for TCR Vbeta segments and 13 reverse primers for TCR Jbeta segments was used. A multiplex PCR assay on genomic DNA amplified the CDR3 region of rearranged TCR beta genes. The Illumina HiSeq System was used to sequence the amplified TCR beta libraries as 87-base-pair reads. In the paper's pipeline: A later analysis tallied 80 million to 95 million unique TCR beta chains across the 666 repertoires, and around 10 million of those chains were shared by two or more donors. Raw reads were error-corrected and collapsed into unique sequences by a nearest-neighbor algorithm in which closely related sequences were merged to remove PCR and sequencing errors. Alignment of CDR3 sequences to IMGT reference sequences was used to assign V, D and J gene segments. For a sequence to be retained, a match of at least six nucleotides to both a V gene segment and a J gene segment was required. Rearrangements were called productive when the CDR3 lacked stop codons and stayed in frame with V and J; all others were non-productive. CDR3 was defined by IMGT convention, running from the second conserved V-encoded cysteine to the conserved J-encoded phenylalanine. Sequences without an unambiguous match to a single V gene segment were excluded from the earlier analysis of a few hundred of the donors. An earlier analysis of around 600 of the donors classified V segments as functional when productive rearrangements were above 56.7% and as segregating when the standard deviation between donors was above 5%. A statistical classification framework was built to diagnose cytomegalovirus status from the catalog of TCR beta chain sequences. A later analysis assigned V and J genes by comparing TCR nucleotide sequences with IMGT/GENE-DB human TR gene sequences. A later analysis assigned CDR3 sequences and most-parsimonious VDJ recombination scenarios with the TCRdist pipeline. In a later analysis, each TCR beta chain was defined by its CDR3 amino acid sequence together with its V-gene family, and reads without a unique V-gene family were excluded. In a later analysis, fewer than 600 highly shared, low-generation-probability nucleotide sequences were removed to address suspected cross-contamination and a sequencing artifact. In a later analysis, a clonal expansion index for each public chain was calculated from normalized within-repertoire ranks of inferred template counts. A later analysis computed generation probabilities with a VDJ recombination model fitted to out-of-frame rearrangements, and checked the results against IGoR. A later analysis scored TCR-TCR, TCR-HLA and TCR-CMV co-occurrence with hypergeometric tests, applying a repertoire-size bias correction to TCR pairs. To estimate false discovery rates, a later analysis permuted the HLA or CMV assignments 20 times. In a later analysis, co-occurring TCRs were grouped using DBSCAN, and TCRdist sequence similarity was added for clustering within HLA-allele-positive subsets. Co-occurrence clustering excluded repertoires with fewer than 30,000 or more than 120,000 public chains, plus five with anomalous nucleotide sharing. TCRdb stores this immuneACCESS table with in-frame sequences only. Part of the clones is absent; in the studies checked, under half of the shortfall reflects unresolved V genes, and no reason is known for the rest. Clone size and the V and J calls come from that table; the DNA yielded D and trimming. This sample is represented by 270,000 or so clones; around 86% of them were singletons. The ten top clones hold less than 4% of the sample.

The cohort comprised some 700 healthy bone marrow donors. All cohort members were sampled while nominally healthy, although unrecorded immune exposures were likely present. The donor tested CMV seropositive, placing the donor among the approximately 310 seropositive members of the cohort. A peripheral blood sample was collected from each donor, and TCR beta sequencing was performed on peripheral blood mononuclear cells. Genomic DNA extraction from the blood cell samples was performed with the Qiagen DNeasy Blood Extraction Kit. The clonotype originates from a man aged 35 to 55 in good health and CMV-seropositive. Sequencing was performed on PBMCs. This chain joins TRBV5-1 to TRBJ2-1; 7 bases in the middle match TRBD1. The sequenced DNA is TGCGCCAGCAGCTTGTCCCGGGACAGAAATTTCGGCTACAATGAGCAGTTCTTC. The encoded protein is CASSLSRDRNFGYNEQFF.